A single sample gave rise to the 8 T cell receptor beta chains below, sequenced in a study of blood T cells in healthy people across ages. The second PCR ran about 6 to 12 cycles with a sample-barcoded 5' primer and J-beta primers. TCRdb independently ran MiXCR on the 5' RACE reads; one entry per CDR3 protein. The sample comprises about 1.6 million distinct CDR3 sequences, about 31% of which are singletons, and 11% rests with the top ten. The sequencing input was blood. These receptors originate from a woman aged 30 to 39 in good health.

The chain joins TRBV9 to TRBJ2-1; TRBD2 matches 13 bases. The CDR3 has 16 amino acids. Germline assignment: CDR1 SGDLS and CDR2 YYNGEE. V lost 4 bases and J lost 10; bases outside the gene matches: 11. In DNA, the CDR3 is TGTGCCAGCAGCACGGGGACTAGCGGGGTACGTGAGGAGCAGTTCTTC. Its translation is CASSTGTSGVREEQFF.

The rearrangement joins TRBV4-2 to TRBJ2-5; the match to TRBD2 covers 14 bases. The junction had 1 base not matched to a gene; V was cut back by 0 bases and J by 4 bases. Looked up from germline, CDR1 is LGHNA and CDR2 is YNFKEQ. The CDR3 spans 16 residues. The CDR3 reads CASSQDGTSGGETQYF. The CDR3, as DNA: TGTGCCAGCAGCCAAGATGGGACTAGCGGGGGAGAGACCCAGTACTTC.

This clonotype was found a few times. The chain has TRBV6-2 or TRBV6-3 and TRBJ1-4; tentatively, D is TRBD1 (5 bases). Looked up from germline, CDR1 is MNHEY and CDR2 is SVGEGT. Trimming left V 8 bases short and J 6 bases short, with 13 bases between. The CDR3 runs to 13 residues. The CDR3 loop is CASQGGADEKLFF. The CDR3, as DNA: TGTGCCAGCCAAGGAGGGGCGGATGAAAAACTGTTTTTT.

This chain joins TRBV20-1 and TRBJ1-1, with no clear D. Trimming took off 3 bases at V and 2 bases at J, with 16 bases between the two ends. The CDR3 consists of 15 residues. Germline lookup yields CDR1 DFQATT and CDR2 SNEGSKA (reference sequence). DNA of the CDR3: TGCAGTGCTAGCGACGTCCACCCACTTAACACTGAAGCTTTCTTT. This gives the protein CSASDVHPLNTEAFF.

The sample holds many counts of this clonotype. This sequence joins TRBV6-6 and TRBJ2-7; 8 bases fit TRBD1. This CDR3 comprises 14 residues. Germline V gene sequence: CDR1 MNHNY, CDR2 SVGAGI (reference sequence). The junction had 5 bases not matched to a gene; V was cut back by 5 bases and J by 2 bases. DNA of the CDR3: TGTGCCAGCAGTGATCCGGGACAGGCCTACGAGCAGTACTTC. Protein sequence: CASSDPGQAYEQYF.

The rearrangement links TRBV20-1 to TRBJ2-5; no clear D gene. The V and J ends lost 5 bases and 0 bases respectively, with 19 bases between them. This CDR3 is built from 16 residues. Germline-derived CDR1 and CDR2 are DFQATT and SNEGSKA (reference sequence). This CDR3 reads CSASPGQKRYQETQYF. The DNA of the CDR3 is TGCAGTGCTTCCCCCGGGCAGAAAAGGTACCAAGAGACCCAGTACTTC.

This clonotype has only a few counts. CDR3 sequence reads: CASSLTEEYQETQYF. The CDR3 coding sequence is TGTGCCAGCAGCTTAACGGAGGAGTACCAAGAGACCCAGTACTTC. The chain links TRBV7-3 to TRBJ2-5; possible D gene TRBD2, 5 bases. Trimming stripped 0 bases from V and 0 bases from J, with 8 bases between. There are 15 residues in the CDR3. From germline, CDR1 is SGHTA and CDR2 FQGTGA.

A few counts support this clonotype. The chain combines TRBV29-1 with TRBJ2-5; 9 bases are shared with TRBD1. V lost 6 bases, J lost 5 bases, and 7 bases stayed unmatched. Germline lookup yields CDR1 SQVTM and CDR2 ANQGSEA. The CDR3 consists of 13 residues. CDR3 in DNA: TGCAGCGTGACGGGACAGGGATTGGAGACCCAGTACTTC. It translates to CSVTGQGLETQYF. Combining the CDR3 with reference TRBV29-1 and TRBJ2-5 gives the whole variable domain SAVISQKPSRDICQRGTSLTIQCQVDSQVTMMFWYRQQPGQSLTLIATANQGSEATYESGFVIDKFPISRPNLTFSTLTVSNMSPEDSSIYLCSVTGQGLETQYFGPGTRLLVL.